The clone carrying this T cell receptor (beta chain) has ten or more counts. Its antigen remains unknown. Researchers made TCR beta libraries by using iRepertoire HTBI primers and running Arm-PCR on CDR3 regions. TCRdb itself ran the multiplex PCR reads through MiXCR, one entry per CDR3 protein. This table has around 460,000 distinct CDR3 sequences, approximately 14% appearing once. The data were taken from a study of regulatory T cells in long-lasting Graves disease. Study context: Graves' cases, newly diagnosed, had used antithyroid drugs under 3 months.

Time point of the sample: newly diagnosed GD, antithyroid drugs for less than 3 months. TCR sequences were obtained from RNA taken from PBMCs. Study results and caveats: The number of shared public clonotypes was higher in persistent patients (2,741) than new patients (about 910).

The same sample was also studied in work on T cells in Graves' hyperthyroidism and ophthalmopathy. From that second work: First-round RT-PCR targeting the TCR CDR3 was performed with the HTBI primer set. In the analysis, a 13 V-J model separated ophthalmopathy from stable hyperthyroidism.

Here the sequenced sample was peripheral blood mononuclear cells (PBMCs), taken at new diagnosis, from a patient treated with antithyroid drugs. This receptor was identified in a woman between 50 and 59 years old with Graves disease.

CDR3 loop: CAWSVGLVYEQYF. The CDR3 bases are TGTGCCTGGAGTGTAGGACTAGTCTACGAGCAGTACTTC. The rearrangement links TRBV30 to TRBJ2-7; TRBD2 matches at 7 bases. V was pared by 0 bases and J by 3 bases, with 2 bases of the junction left unmatched. Looked up from germline, CDR1 is GTSNPN and CDR2 is SVGIG (reference sequence). This CDR3 contains 13 residues.